This entry lists 27 T cell receptor beta chains sequenced from one sample in a study of blood T cell repertoires in COVID-19. The repertoire was sequenced with immunoSEQ multiplex PCR; TCRdb's copy has only in-frame clones and lacks some. This table holds 270,000 or so clones, approximately 86% found once. The specimen sequenced was PBMCs or T cells enriched from blood (not recorded which). These receptor sequences come from a woman aged 18-29 years who had recovered from COVID-19.

In this sample, this clone turned up a few times. This chain connects TRBV28 to TRBJ1-2, with 8 bases identical to TRBD1. The germline CDR1 and CDR2 sequences are MDHEN and SYDVKM. V lost 4 bases to trimming and J lost 6 bases; unmatched junction nucleotides: 13. This CDR3 has 16 residues. The CDR3 here is CASSSTGGYLGDGYTF. The CDR3 nucleotides are TGTGCCAGCAGTTCTACAGGGGGTTACCTTGGCGATGGCTACACCTTC.

CDR3 sequence: CASSLDGLIDNEQFF. The CDR3 region has the DNA TGTGCCAGCAGCTTAGATGGACTAATTGACAATGAGCAGTTCTTC. This chain links TRBV11-3 with TRBJ2-1; tentatively, D is TRBD2 (6 bases). Trimming shortened V by 0 bases and J by 5 bases, and 11 bases separated the two germline ends. The CDR3 totals 15 residues. The germline CDR1 and CDR2 sequences are SGHNT and YENEEA.

This clone appeared a single time. This chain uses TRBV6-2 or TRBV6-3 with TRBJ1-2, with D tentatively TRBD1 (5 bases). Trimming pared 6 bases from V and 4 bases from J, leaving 12 bases between. This CDR3 is built from 13 residues. Germline V lookup: CDR1 MNHEY, CDR2 SVGEGT. The CDR3 loop reads CASSTGGGYGYTF. CDR3 nucleotides: TGTGCCAGCAGCACCGGGGGAGGCTATGGCTACACCTTC.

The chain couples TRBV27 to TRBJ2-5; 7 nucleotides match TRBD1. Germline trimming cut 6 bases from V and 5 bases from J; bases unmatched to any gene: 9. The CDR3 totals 14 residues. Per germline, CDR1 MNHEY and CDR2 SMNVEV (reference sequence). The DNA of the CDR3 is TGTGCCAGCAGCCCTTTGACAGGGTTCGAGACCCAGTACTTC. Residues: CASSPLTGFETQYF.

V gene TRBV7-2 combines with J gene TRBJ2-1, with D perhaps matching TRBD2 (6 bases). The CDR3 consists of 15 residues. The germline V gene encodes CDR1 SGHTA and CDR2 FQGNSA. Deletions cut 1 base from V and 6 bases from J, with 13 bases between. CDR3 DNA: TGTGCCAGCAGCTTAGTCATTGGGGGGTCCAATGAGCAGTTCTTC. This translates into CASSLVIGGSNEQFF.

V and J are TRBV7-9 and TRBJ2-7; D is perhaps TRBD2 (7 bases). From germline, CDR1 is SEHNR and CDR2 FQNEAQ (reference sequence). V lost 8 bases and J 7 bases, leaving 21 bases between the germline ends. This CDR3 comprises 14 residues. In nucleotides, the CDR3 is TGTGCCAGCGCGGGGGCGAGCGGGGCGGGGGAGCAGTACTTC. Amino acids: CASAGASGAGEQYF.

The rearrangement links TRBV11-3 to TRBJ2-7; 7 bases are a match to TRBD1. Germline V CDR1 and CDR2: SGHNT, YENEEA. The V and J ends lost 8 bases and 0 bases, in that order; junction bases with no gene match: 7. The CDR3 has 14 amino acids. The CDR3 DNA reads as TGTGCCAGCGGCGGGTGGGACAGCTCCTACGAGCAGTACTTC. This sequence encodes CASGGWDSSYEQYF.

The chain carries TRBV30 and TRBJ1-6; D perhaps matches TRBD1 (5 bases). The CDR3 loop spans 15 amino acids. Germline V gives CDR1 GTSNPN, CDR2 SVGIG (reference sequence). The V gene lost 5 bases and the J gene lost 8 bases, with 19 bases spanning the gap. CDR3 in DNA: TGTGCCTGGCGGGTCGGGGGGGAGCCTTATTCACCCCTCCACTTT. It codes for CAWRVGGEPYSPLHF.

V gene TRBV27 combines with J gene TRBJ1-2, with 9 positions matching TRBD1. The CDR3 runs to 14 residues. V shed 4 bases and J 8 bases; nucleotides not matched to a gene: 8. CDR1 and CDR2 (germline): MNHEY, SMNVEV (reference sequence). The CDR3: CASSSADRGRGYTF. Written as DNA, the CDR3 is TGTGCCAGCAGTTCCGCGGACAGGGGCCGCGGCTACACCTTC.

V usage is TRBV7-2 and J usage is TRBJ2-5; 7 bases agree with TRBD1. The CDR3 sequence is 15 residues long. J lost 3 bases, V lost 2 bases, and 6 bases had no gene match. Germline assignment: CDR1 SGHTA and CDR2 FQGNSA. The CDR3 DNA follows: TGTGCCAGCAGCTTAATGGCAGGGGGAAAAGAGACCCAGTACTTC. It yields the protein CASSLMAGGKETQYF.

This chain links TRBV5-6 with TRBJ1-4; 12 positions agree with TRBD1. The CDR3 is 13 amino acids. V shed 3 bases, J shed 13 bases, and the junction held 4 bases outside the gene matches. Germline V gene sequence: CDR1 SGHDT, CDR2 YYEEEE. The CDR3 DNA reads as TGTGCCAGCAGCTCGGGACAGGGGGCAAGACTGTTTTTT. Translation gives CASSSGQGARLFF.

In regard to this clone: One end of the junction is discordant with germline, which a read error may explain. J is TRBJ2-1 and V is TRBV7-9, with 12 bases aligning to TRBD2. CDR3 size: 15 residues. Germline V gene data show CDR1 as SEHNR and CDR2 as FQNEAQ (reference sequence). This CDR3 is CASSLAGGPGNEQFF. The CDR3 bases are TGTGCCAGCAGCCTAGCGGGAGGGCCCGGGAATGAGCAGTTCTTC.

V gene TRBV28 combines with J gene TRBJ1-1; TRBD1 matches at 7 bases. Germline trimming cut 7 bases from V and 0 bases from J; bases unmatched to any gene: 2. In germline, CDR1 is MDHEN, CDR2 SYDVKM. The CDR3 contains 13 residues. CDR3 nucleotides: TGTGCCAGCATAGGACAGGTGAACACTGAAGCTTTCTTT. It encodes CASIGQVNTEAFF.

This sequence joins TRBV27 and TRBJ1-1; possible D gene TRBD1, 5 bases. The CDR3 loop spans 11 amino acids. Trimming left V 6 bases short and J 10 bases short, with 12 bases between. CDR1 and CDR2 (germline): MNHEY, SMNVEV (reference sequence). Here the CDR3 DNA reads TGTGCCAGCAGGGGGGGACGAGGAGCTTTCTTT. Translated, it gives CASRGGRGAFF.

The rearrangement uses TRBV5-1 and TRBJ2-7; 9 nucleotides agree with TRBD1. The CDR3 contains 16 residues. With 0 bases clipped from V and 3 bases from J, the junction kept 7 bases outside the gene matches. CDR1 and CDR2 from the germline V gene are SGHRS and YFSETQ. CDR3 residues: CASSLGTGALSYEQYF. The CDR3 DNA reads TGCGCCAGCAGCTTGGGGACAGGGGCCCTGAGCTACGAGCAGTACTTC. The whole variable domain, filled in from reference TRBV5-1 and TRBJ2-7, reads KAGVTQTPRYLIKTRGQQVTLSCSPISGHRSVSWYQQTPGQGLQFLFEYFSETQRNKGNFPGRFSGRQFSNSRSEMNVSTLELGDSALYLCASSLGTGALSYEQYFGPGTRLTVT.

The J gene is TRBJ1-2, the V gene TRBV28; 7 bases map to TRBD1. The J segment lost 6 bases and the V segment lost 5 bases, leaving 12 bases of the junction unmatched. This CDR3 is 15 amino acids long. CDR1 is MDHEN and CDR2 is SYDVKM in the germline V gene. DNA of the CDR3: TGTGCCAGCAGTCCCGACAGGGATCACCCTGATGGCTACACCTTC. This gives the protein CASSPDRDHPDGYTF.

The chain is built from TRBV6-6 and TRBJ1-1; 10 bases agree with TRBD1. The V gene end was trimmed by 8 bases and the J gene end by 3 bases; junction bases not matched to a gene: 6. The CDR3 runs 14 residues. Germline-derived CDR1 and CDR2 are MNHNY and SVGAGI (reference sequence). The CDR3 region is CASGRQGAHTEAFF. Written as DNA, the CDR3 is TGTGCCAGCGGCCGACAGGGGGCGCACACTGAAGCTTTCTTT.

This clone was detected once. Other DNA sequences from this sample encode an identical CDR3 as well. The J gene is TRBJ2-3, the V gene TRBV9; D might be TRBD1 (5 bases). The CDR3 runs to 12 residues. V was pared by 4 bases and J by 3 bases, with 6 bases between. From germline, CDR1 is SGDLS and CDR2 YYNGEE. CDR3 in amino acids: CASSPGTDTQYF. As DNA, the CDR3 is TGTGCCAGCAGCCCAGGGACAGATACGCAGTATTTT.

The chain links TRBV19 to TRBJ2-7; 9 nucleotides match TRBD2. The CDR3 covers 14 residues. CDR1 is LNHDA, CDR2 SQIVND, per germline (reference sequence). J was trimmed by 4 bases and V by 5 bases; bases with no gene match: 6. The CDR3 coding sequence is TGTGCCAGTAGTTATAGCGGGAGAATTTACGAGCAGTACTTC. This codes for CASSYSGRIYEQYF.

This rearrangement joins TRBV29-1 to TRBJ2-1, with a possible D match to TRBD2 (6 bases). V lost 3 bases and J lost 0, with 6 bases in between. CDR1 and CDR2 (germline): SQVTM, ANQGSEA. The CDR3 contains 13 residues. The CDR3 sequence: CSVERGSYNEQFF. CDR3 nucleotide sequence: TGCAGCGTTGAGCGGGGCTCCTACAATGAGCAGTTCTTC.

This sequence joins TRBV28 and TRBJ1-5; D is unclear. CDR1 and CDR2 from the germline V gene are MDHEN and SYDVKM. This CDR3 region has 19 residues. V lost 5 bases and J lost 1, with 24 bases in between. In DNA, the CDR3 is TGTGCCAGCAGTCCCGGAAATAAAGCACCAGAGGGAAGCAATCAGCCCCAGCATTTT. Its translation is CASSPGNKAPEGSNQPQHF.

The CDR3 protein is CASSSGQGMMEVYGYTF. CDR3 nucleotide sequence: TGTGCCAGCAGCTCCGGACAGGGTATGATGGAGGTCTATGGCTACACCTTC. The gene calls are TRBV11-2 and TRBJ1-2, with TRBD1 matching 8 bases. V dropped 4 bases and J dropped 4; count of bases not matched to a gene: 14. Germline V gene sequence: CDR1 SGHAT, CDR2 FQNNGV. The CDR3 consists of 17 residues.

This sequence joins TRBV3-1 (or the pseudogene TRBV3-2) and TRBJ2-2; tentatively, D is TRBD2 (6 bases). V gave up 5 bases and J gave up 1 base, with 11 bases separating them. From germline, CDR1 is LGHDT and CDR2 YNNKEL (reference sequence). The CDR3 runs 15 residues. This CDR3 reads CASSSGTWNTGELFF. The DNA for the CDR3 is TGTGCCAGCAGCTCCGGGACTTGGAACACCGGGGAGCTGTTTTTT.

The gene calls are TRBV5-6 and TRBJ2-2; D is ambiguous. Trimming removed 0 bases at V and 4 bases at J, with 7 bases between. This CDR3 comprises 14 residues. CDR1 is SGHDT, CDR2 YYEEEE, per germline. Here the CDR3 DNA reads TGTGCCAGCAGCTTGGGTCGTCCCACCGGGGAGCTGTTTTTT. It codes for CASSLGRPTGELFF.

The V and J genes are TRBV30 and TRBJ2-7; D unresolved. Per the germline V gene, CDR1 is GTSNPN and CDR2 is SVGIG (reference sequence). Trimming took off 0 bases at V and 5 bases at J, with 14 bases between the two ends. The CDR3 is made up of 14 amino acids. DNA for the CDR3: TGTGCCTGGAGTGTATCCGAGATAGTCAACGAGCAGTACTTC. Its translation: CAWSVSEIVNEQYF. The full variable domain, in which reference TRBV30 and TRBJ2-7 provide the parts outside the CDR3, is SQTIHQWPATLVQPVGSPLSLECTVEGTSNPNLYWYRQAAGRGLQLLFYSVGIGQISSEVPQNLSASRPQDRQFILSSKKLLLSDSGFYLCAWSVSEIVNEQYFGPGTRLTVT.

This chain links TRBV11-3 with TRBJ1-1; weak D call: TRBD1 (6 bases). Germline V gene sequence: CDR1 SGHNT, CDR2 YENEEA. This CDR3 is 14 amino acids long. Trimming cost V 5 bases and J 8 bases, with 18 bases left between them. In DNA, the CDR3 is TGTGCCAGCAGCGGTAACAGGGAGACTCAAGAAGCTTTCTTT. It translates to CASSGNRETQEAFF.

The rearrangement links TRBV11-3 to TRBJ2-1; D is unresolved. CDR1 and CDR2 from the germline V gene are SGHNT and YENEEA. The V end lost 6 bases, the J end lost 4 bases, and 10 bases lay between the germline ends. The CDR3 runs to 13 residues. CDR3 region: CASSRFRYNEQFF. CDR3 bases: TGTGCCAGCAGTCGTTTTCGGTACAATGAGCAGTTCTTC.